A single sample is the source of the 27 T cell receptor beta chains below, sequenced in a study of T cells expressing NK-cell markers. TCRdb reprocessed the 5' RACE reads and keeps a single row for each CDR3 protein, giving no DNA. Here the sample table reports almost 450,000 distinct CDR3 sequences. The sequenced material came from blood T cells: a sorted CD56 or NKG2C T cell subset, CD4+ or CD8+ T cells, or bulk PBMC T cells (not recorded which). These receptors originate from a woman between 18 and 75 years old in good health.

The rearrangement joins TRBV9 to TRBJ1-6; the TCRdb D gene call, TRBD1, has no DNA to confirm it. The CDR3 is 15 residues long. Germline V gene sequence: CDR1 SGDLS, CDR2 YYNGEE. CDR3 amino acids: CASSASGDRNSPLHF.

The chain uses TRBV7-9 and TRBJ2-7; there is no DNA to check the TCRdb D call of TRBD1. Germline CDR1 reads SEHNR; CDR2 reads FQNEAQ (reference sequence). The length of the CDR3 is 16 residues. This chain's CDR3 is CASSPENAGNLYEQYF.

The gene calls are TRBV5-1 and TRBJ2-2. This CDR3 region has 16 residues. CDR1 is SGHRS, CDR2 YFSETQ, per germline. CDR3 sequence: CASSLDGSRWGGELFF.

The chain combines TRBV4-3 with TRBJ1-1. Germline V gene data show CDR1 as LGHNA and CDR2 as YSLEER. The CDR3 extends over 14 amino acids. The CDR3: CASSQGTSSPEAFF.

V and J are TRBV4-1 and TRBJ2-3. The CDR3 is made up of 14 amino acids. Per germline, CDR1 MGHRA and CDR2 YSYEKL. The CDR3 reads CASSQARAGDTQYF.

The chain couples TRBV4-2 to TRBJ2-1; TCRdb's D call of TRBD1 is untestable without DNA. CDR3 length: 11 residues. Germline CDR1 and CDR2: LGHNA and YNFKEQ. CDR3 sequence reads: CASSQDGLSLF.

The chain uses TRBV20-1 and TRBJ2-4; the TRBD1 assignment by TCRdb is unverifiable without DNA. From germline, CDR1 is DFQATT and CDR2 SNEGSKA (reference sequence). This CDR3 is 15 amino acids long. The CDR3 loop is CSARDPSGGKNIQYF.

The V call is TRBV9, the J call TRBJ1-1. Germline V gives CDR1 SGDLS, CDR2 YYNGEE. CDR3 size: 14 residues. The CDR3 is CASSVDNLNTEAFF.

The chain combines TRBV21-1 with TRBJ2-3; TCRdb gives TRBD2 as the D gene, but with no DNA this cannot be confirmed. TRBV21-1 is a pseudogene. CDR3 size: 18 residues. Here the CDR3 reads CASSKLKEGRTSTDTQYF.

The chain has TRBV18 and TRBJ2-1; TCRdb lists TRBD2, though no DNA is available to test this call. CDR1 is KGHSH and CDR2 is LQKENI in the germline V gene. CDR3 length equals 15 residues. The CDR3 sequence: CASSPSGMAYNEQFF.

The chain combines TRBV4-2 with TRBJ2-7; there is no DNA to check the TCRdb D call of TRBD1. CDR3 length: 14 amino acids. Germline V gene sequence: CDR1 LGHNA, CDR2 YNFKEQ. The chain's CDR3 is CASSQEGVSYEQYF.

J is TRBJ2-1 and V is TRBV6-1; as DNA is missing, the TRBD1 call by TCRdb cannot be tested. Germline V gives CDR1 MNHNS, CDR2 SASEGT. The CDR3 spans 17 residues. The chain's CDR3 is CASTGAARPTSYNEQFF.

CDR3 amino acids: CSANSGTVSSEAFF. The chain carries TRBV20-1 and TRBJ1-1. The germline CDR1 and CDR2 sequences are DFQATT and SNEGSKA (reference sequence). This CDR3 contains 14 residues.

The gene calls are TRBV4-1 and TRBJ1-1; lacking DNA, the TRBD1 call made by TCRdb goes unchecked. The germline V gene has CDR1 MGHRA and CDR2 YSYEKL. This CDR3 contains 15 residues. This chain's CDR3 is CASSLGERGSTEAFF.

The chain combines TRBV10-3 with TRBJ2-2; TCRdb reports TRBD2, a call that lacks DNA to check it against. The CDR3 is 18 residues long. Germline assignment: CDR1 ENHRY and CDR2 SYGVKD. CDR3 protein: CAISEIPMGARDTGELFF.

This chain joins TRBV7-2 and TRBJ2-3; TCRdb's D call, TRBD1, is unchecked because there is no DNA. The CDR3 extends over 16 amino acids. Germline values: CDR1 SGHTA, CDR2 FQGNSA. Here the CDR3 reads CASSFAGAVSTDTQYF.

The CDR3 protein is CASSSTNTGELFF. The rearrangement links TRBV11-2 to TRBJ2-2. Germline V CDR1 and CDR2: SGHAT, FQNNGV. The CDR3 runs to 13 residues.

J is TRBJ1-5 and V is TRBV25-1; without DNA, the TCRdb call of TRBD1 cannot be checked. In germline, CDR1 is MGHDK, CDR2 SYGVNS. The CDR3 extends over 15 amino acids. The CDR3 is CASSEYRGDTQPQHF.

The chain employs TRBV5-1 and TRBJ2-3. The CDR3 spans 11 residues. CDR1 is SGHRS and CDR2 is YFSETQ in the germline V gene. The chain's CDR3 is CASNLGDTQYF.

This rearrangement joins TRBV7-8 to TRBJ2-3; absent DNA, TCRdb's TRBD1 call cannot be checked. Germline-derived CDR1 and CDR2 are SGHVS and FQNEAQ. The CDR3 has 17 amino acids. CDR3 sequence reads: CASSLQASTVPTDTQYF.

This chain's CDR3 is CASSPRTGPTGGYTF. This rearrangement joins TRBV12-3 or TRBV12-4 to TRBJ1-2; TCRdb designates TRBD1, a call that cannot be tested without DNA. The CDR3 consists of 15 residues.

The chain joins TRBV4-3 to TRBJ1-1. The germline V gene has CDR1 LGHNA and CDR2 YSLEER. This CDR3 has 15 residues. CDR3 region: CASSQEGRANTEAFF.

This sequence joins TRBV4-2 and TRBJ2-2; the D gene TCRdb calls, TRBD2, cannot be checked with no DNA. This CDR3 is built from 18 residues. CDR1 and CDR2 from the germline V gene are LGHNA and YNFKEQ. CDR3 sequence: CASSPPGLAGGPTGELFF.

This chain joins TRBV29-1 and TRBJ2-1; TCRdb's D call, TRBD1, is unchecked because there is no DNA. From germline, CDR1 is SQVTM and CDR2 ANQGSEA. CDR3 length equals 15 residues. The CDR3: CSVEGGGRGYNEQFF.

The genes are TRBV7-2 and TRBJ2-3; the TRBD2 assignment by TCRdb is unverifiable without DNA. The CDR3 length is 15 residues. Germline V gene lookup returns CDR1 SGHTA and CDR2 FQGNSA. The CDR3 loop reads CASSLPSGATDTQYF. The full variable domain, its missing parts supplied by reference TRBV7-2 and TRBJ2-3, is GAGVSQSPSNKVTEKGKDVELRCDPISGHTALYWYRQSLGQGLEFLIYFQGNSAPDKSGLPSDRFSAERTGGSVSTLTIQRTQQEDSAVYLCASSLPSGATDTQYFGPGTRLTVL.

CDR3 region: CASSWTDSYNEQFF. The V call is TRBV7-8, the J call TRBJ2-1. Germline V gene lookup returns CDR1 SGHVS and CDR2 FQNEAQ. The CDR3 length is 14 residues. The full variable domain, completed using reference TRBV7-8 and TRBJ2-1, is GAGVSQSPRYKVAKRGQDVALRCDPISGHVSLFWYQQALGQGPEFLTYFQNEAQLDKSGLPSDRFFAERPEGSVSTLKIQRTQQEDSAVYLCASSWTDSYNEQFFGPGTRLTVL.

The rearrangement links TRBV6-1 to TRBJ2-7; TCRdb picks TRBD1, but there is no DNA to check that call. The germline CDR1 and CDR2 sequences are MNHNS and SASEGT. The CDR3 has 14 residues. This chain's CDR3 is CASSPSTGTPPLYF.